This T cell receptor (beta chain) was retrieved from a study of CD8 T cells in Susac syndrome (dated by TCRdb to between 2018 and 2021). In the study overall: Whether CD8+ T cell activation and differentiation in Susac syndrome was antigen driven was tested using repertoire sequencing. What the research found in general, with its limitations: The number of individuals in the TCR sequencing and HLA analysis was acknowledged as relatively small.

Peripheral blood CD8+ and CD4+ T cells from healthy donors, Susac syndrome patients and multiple sclerosis patients were profiled using high-throughput TCR beta sequencing. The multiple sclerosis controls were treatment-naive patients whose relapsing-remitting disease, either stable or active, fulfilled the revised McDonald criteria. Bulk CD8+ and CD4+ T cells were purified by magnetic negative isolation, while CD8+ TEMRA cells were enriched using FACS. Blood was collected in EDTA tubes and processed within 24 hours, with PBMCs isolated through density gradient centrifugation. PBMCs intended for TCR sequencing were frozen in liquid nitrogen and were later thawed in a 37 degrees C water bath. Purity of sorted or isolated CD4+, CD8+ and CD8+ TEMRA cells was at least 90%. RNA was extracted using the RNeasy kit, and about 0.45 to 1 microgram was reverse transcribed with random hexamers. The immunoSEQ multiplex PCR assay, which covers 54 Vbeta and 13 Jbeta segments, was used to amplify TCR beta CDR3 regions. To correct PCR amplification bias, a synthetic template baseline was used for both primer optimization and computational correction. In the authors' own workflow: Reads were annotated to V, D and J genes according to IMGT and were analyzed with immunoSEQ Analyzer, with only productive sequences retained. Clonality was calculated as one minus the Shannon entropy normalized by log2 of the number of productive unique sequences. For each patient and control, public and private clones were evaluated among the 100 most prevalent clones. Clones were defined as Susac-specific if absent from the healthy and MS cohorts, from 1052 published viral clones and from other ImmuneACCESS disease sequences. The public sequencing data were trimmed at Q25 with fastp and processed into clonotypes with MiXCR by TCRdb, which kept only in-frame beta chains. Here each entry gathers all rows of one CDR3 protein and keeps the most common genes and DNA. The V and J calls here are based on TCRdb, not the publication. The table for this sample lists 300,000 to 350,000 distinct CDR3 sequences; 92% of them were counted only once. The leading ten clones occupy about 0.07% of the sample.

The CDR3 spans 15 residues, from the cysteine through the phenylalanine. Only the CDR3 region is kept as DNA, spanning 45 bases read in frame from base 1. The V end gives up 1 base and the J end 11 bases, leaving 13 bases in the junction not matched to a gene. From a lookup of the germline V gene, CDR1 and CDR2 are SGHRS and YFSETQ. Points on this clonotype: Its specific antigen is unknown. The record has no base qualities; no much larger clone is one base away.

Input material: CD4+ T cells from PBMCs. The receptor's source is a human donor with multiple sclerosis. The V and J genes are TRBV5-1 and TRBJ1-2, and 8 bases in between align with TRBD1. The DNA sequence follows: TGCGCCAGCAGCTTGATGGCCGGGACAGGTAACCTGTACACCTTC. This is translated as CASSLMAGTGNLYTF.